The 26 T cell receptor beta chains presented below share a single source sample, sequenced in a study of T cells in localized non-small cell lung cancer. Sequencing used immunoSEQ multiplex PCR; TCRdb keeps in-frame clones, though not all of them. The data hold about 77,000 clones, with roughly 91% observed a single time. The sequencing here drew on peripheral blood, taken before any cancer treatment. These receptors came from a woman aged 35 to 69 with stage I squamous cell lung carcinoma.

This clone was seen once. The V and J genes are TRBV30 and TRBJ1-5; D unresolved. The CDR3 totals 14 residues. Germline V lookup: CDR1 GTSNPN, CDR2 SVGIG (reference sequence). Trimming took off 4 bases at V and 4 bases at J, with 14 bases between the two ends. CDR3 residues: CAWTPPGLNQPQHF. As DNA, the CDR3 is TGTGCCTGGACCCCGCCCGGGTTGAATCAGCCCCAGCATTTT.

This chain connects TRBV21-1 to TRBJ2-1; the table names TRBD2, a call not compared with the DNA. TRBV21-1 is recorded as a pseudogene. The CDR3 has 15 amino acids. CDR3 nucleotide sequence: TGTGCCAGCAGCAACACGGACTCTGCCTACAATGAGCAGTTCTTC. It yields the protein CASSNTDSAYNEQFF.

This clone is a singleton in its sample. The chain is built from TRBV27 and TRBJ2-7; D remains ambiguous. This CDR3 region has 13 residues. V lost 1 base and J lost 3, with 7 bases in between. The germline CDR1 and CDR2 sequences are MNHEY and SMNVEV (reference sequence). The CDR3 coding sequence is TGTGCCAGCAGTTTATTTCGTTTCTACGAGCAGTACTTC. The encoded protein is CASSLFRFYEQYF.

The chain uses TRBV29-1 and TRBJ2-1; TRBD2 aligns across 10 bases. V lost 0 bases to trimming and J lost 4 bases; unmatched junction nucleotides: 6. In germline, CDR1 is SQVTM, CDR2 ANQGSEA. This CDR3 has 16 residues. The CDR3 is CSVEDIRLAGYNEQFF. In nucleotides, the CDR3 is TGCAGCGTTGAAGATATACGACTAGCGGGTTACAATGAGCAGTTCTTC.

This sequence joins TRBV7-2 and TRBJ2-5; D assignment may be TRBD1 or TRBD2 (5 bases each). The V end was cut by 6 bases, the J end by 3 bases, with 14 bases between. Germline V gene data show CDR1 as SGHTA and CDR2 as FQGNSA. The CDR3 covers 14 residues. The CDR3 region is CASREGFLEETQYF. For the CDR3, the DNA is TGTGCCAGCAGAGAGGGGTTTTTGGAAGAGACCCAGTACTTC.

The chain couples TRBV10-3 to TRBJ2-1, with a weak D call TRBD2 (7 bases). Germline V gives CDR1 ENHRY, CDR2 SYGVKD. The CDR3 consists of 15 residues. The V end was cut by 6 bases, the J end by 3 bases, with 15 bases between. CDR3 residues: CAIRGGGVLYNEQFF. CDR3 bases: TGTGCCATCAGGGGAGGGGGGGTCCTCTACAATGAGCAGTTCTTC.

V and J are TRBV5-1 and TRBJ2-1, with a possible D match to TRBD1 (6 bases). Between the trimmed V and J ends, which lost 3 bases and 0 bases, there was a span of 10 bases. This CDR3 spans 15 amino acids. The germline V gene encodes CDR1 SGHRS and CDR2 YFSETQ. The CDR3 bases are TGCGCCAGCAGCTCGACAGGTAACTCCTACAATGAGCAGTTCTTC. Residues: CASSSTGNSYNEQFF.

The chain joins TRBV5-4 to TRBJ1-3; weak D call: TRBD1 (5 bases). The V end was cut by 4 bases, the J end by 4 bases, with 18 bases between. Germline V CDR1 and CDR2: SGHNT, YYREEE (reference sequence). The CDR3 is 16 amino acids. CDR3 nucleotides: TGTGCCAGCAGCCCCGGTGGGGGATTGGCCGGAAACACCATATATTTT. This gives the protein CASSPGGGLAGNTIYF.

The chain employs TRBV10-3 and TRBJ1-1; possibly TRBD1 for D (5 bases). The CDR3 length is 14 residues. Between the trimmed V and J ends, which lost 7 bases and 0 bases, there was a span of 12 bases. Per the germline V gene, CDR1 is ENHRY and CDR2 is SYGVKD. DNA of the CDR3: TGTGCCATCAAAAGAGACAGCATGAACACTGAAGCTTTCTTT. Translating gives CAIKRDSMNTEAFF.

The V call is TRBV10-3, the J call TRBJ2-5; 10 bases map to TRBD1. Looked up from germline, CDR1 is ENHRY and CDR2 is SYGVKD. This CDR3 is built from 14 residues. V dropped 6 bases and J dropped 5; count of bases not matched to a gene: 6. CDR3 coding DNA: TGTGCCATCAGGGGGACAGGGGTGGAGGAGACCCAGTACTTC. Amino acid sequence: CAIRGTGVEETQYF.

The chain uses TRBV2 and TRBJ1-2, with D uncertain. The CDR3 consists of 14 residues. The V gene's germline CDR1 is SNHLY and CDR2 FYNNEI. V lost 2 bases, J lost 4 bases, and 11 bases lay in between. CDR3 loop: CASSERVGSYGYTF. The CDR3 region has the DNA TGTGCCAGCAGTGAAAGGGTAGGGAGCTATGGCTACACCTTC. The full variable domain, with the rest looked up from reference TRBV2 and TRBJ1-2, is EPEVTQTPSHQVTQMGQEVILRCVPISNHLYFYWYRQILGQKVEFLVSFYNNEISEKSEIFDDQFSVERPDGSNFTLKIRSTKLEDSAMYFCASSERVGSYGYTFGSGTRLTVV.

The rearrangement joins TRBV5-1 to TRBJ2-7; D gene unclear. Deletions cut 2 bases from V and 7 bases from J, with 16 bases between. The CDR3 has 14 residues. Per germline, CDR1 SGHRS and CDR2 YFSETQ. The CDR3, as DNA: TGCGCCAGCAGCTTAAATGACCCCGCGTGGGAGCAGTACTTC. Its translation is CASSLNDPAWEQYF.

The chain joins TRBV6-6 to TRBJ2-7; D gene uncertain. CDR1 is MNHNY and CDR2 is SVGAGI in the germline V gene (reference sequence). Trimming stripped 5 bases from V and 5 bases from J, with 10 bases between. This CDR3 comprises 12 residues. This CDR3 reads CASSDPLHEQYF. For the CDR3, the DNA is TGTGCCAGCAGTGACCCACTCCACGAGCAGTACTTC.

The gene calls are TRBV30 and TRBJ1-5, with D perhaps matching TRBD1 (5 bases). There are 13 residues in the CDR3. The germline V and J ends were trimmed by 0 bases and 6 bases, with 9 bases remaining between them. The V gene's germline CDR1 is GTSNPN and CDR2 SVGIG (reference sequence). CDR3 in amino acids: CAWSVGQAQPQHF. The DNA for the CDR3 is TGTGCCTGGAGTGTGGGGCAGGCTCAGCCCCAGCATTTT.

This chain uses TRBV5-8 with TRBJ2-1; D gene ambiguous. CDR1 SGHTS and CDR2 YDEGEE come from the germline V gene. The CDR3 totals 15 residues. Trimming cost V 1 base and J 4 bases, with 12 bases left between them. The CDR3 DNA reads TGTGCCAGCAGCTTGTCCGCCCTTCGTTACAATGAGCAGTTCTTC. Residues: CASSLSALRYNEQFF.

The gene calls are TRBV18 and TRBJ1-4, with D tentatively TRBD1 (6 bases). Germline CDR1 is KGHSH and CDR2 is LQKENI. This CDR3 is built from 15 residues. The V and J ends lost 3 bases and 6 bases respectively, with 14 bases between them. The CDR3 DNA follows: TGTGCCAGCTCACCTACAGGGTGGGGTGATGAAAAACTGTTTTTT. It codes for CASSPTGWGDEKLFF.

This clone was seen many times. The chain joins TRBV7-9 to TRBJ1-2; no clear D gene. CDR3 length equals 16 residues. V gave up 5 bases and J gave up 0 bases, with 16 bases separating them. Germline CDR1 is SEHNR and CDR2 is FQNEAQ (reference sequence). DNA of the CDR3: TGTGCCAGCAGCCCAGTAGTTTGGGCAGCTAACTATGGCTACACCTTC. It yields the protein CASSPVVWAANYGYTF.

V is TRBV19 and J is TRBJ2-7, with D possibly TRBD2 on 7 matching bases. In germline, CDR1 is LNHDA, CDR2 SQIVND (reference sequence). CDR3 length: 15 amino acids. Trimming pared 3 bases from V and 1 base from J, leaving 13 bases between. The chain's CDR3 is CASSIRGAGSYEQYF. Here the CDR3 DNA reads TGTGCCAGTAGTATCAGGGGAGCGGGATCCTACGAGCAGTACTTC.

The chain joins TRBV5-6 to TRBJ2-5, with 9 bases that match TRBD2. After removal of 1 base from V and 5 bases from J, the junction contained 9 bases not matched to a gene. This CDR3 spans 16 amino acids. Germline CDR1 reads SGHDT; CDR2 reads YYEEEE. In DNA, the CDR3 is TGTGCCAGCAGCTTGCCCCCCGCGGGGGGGCGGGAGACCCAGTACTTC. The encoded protein is CASSLPPAGGRETQYF.

The gene calls are TRBV6-5 and TRBJ1-1, with D possibly matching TRBD1 (5 bases). The ends were cut back, 0 bases at V and 4 bases at J, with 6 bases in the middle. Germline values: CDR1 MNHEY, CDR2 SVGAGI. The CDR3 is made up of 13 amino acids. The chain's CDR3 is CASSYSGGTEAFF. CDR3 DNA: TGTGCCAGCAGTTACTCGGGGGGCACTGAAGCTTTCTTT.

This clone has just a few counts. The rearrangement links TRBV4-1 to TRBJ2-3, with D maybe TRBD1 (5 bases). This CDR3 spans 17 amino acids. Trimming took off 4 bases at V and 7 bases at J, with 24 bases between the two ends. The germline gives CDR1 MGHRA, CDR2 YSYEKL. The DNA of the CDR3 is TGCGCCAGCAGCCCCTTCCACCAGGGCCCAGGATCCAATACGCAGTATTTT. Its protein product is CASSPFHQGPGSNTQYF.

This sequence joins TRBV19 and TRBJ1-1; a weak D match, TRBD1 (5 bases). V was pared by 1 base and J by 4 bases, with 13 bases between. Germline V gives CDR1 LNHDA, CDR2 SQIVND (reference sequence). The CDR3 contains 15 residues. CDR3 protein: CASSIAPGKGTEAFF. The CDR3 DNA reads TGTGCCAGTAGTATAGCCCCAGGGAAGGGCACTGAAGCTTTCTTT.

A single count supports this clone. V gene TRBV30 combines with J gene TRBJ2-2, with no clear D. Germline V gene sequence: CDR1 GTSNPN, CDR2 SVGIG (reference sequence). V was pared by 2 bases and J by 8 bases, with 6 bases between. CDR3 size: 11 residues. The CDR3 sequence: CAWSLGGELFF. The CDR3 DNA sequence: TGTGCCTGGAGTCTCGGGGGGGAGCTGTTTTTT. The full variable domain, rest sourced from reference TRBV30 and TRBJ2-2, is SQTIHQWPATLVQPVGSPLSLECTVEGTSNPNLYWYRQAAGRGLQLLFYSVGIGQISSEVPQNLSASRPQDRQFILSSKKLLLSDSGFYLCAWSLGGELFFGEGSRLTVL.

J is TRBJ2-2 and V is TRBV19; D is possibly TRBD2 (5 bases). The CDR3 totals 14 residues. The germline CDR1 and CDR2 sequences are LNHDA and SQIVND (reference sequence). V dropped 5 bases and J dropped 3 bases, with 10 bases sitting between them. DNA for the CDR3: TGTGCCAGTAGTGCCCCGGGGTACACCGGGGAGCTGTTTTTT. As protein: CASSAPGYTGELFF.

The rearrangement joins TRBV9 to TRBJ1-4, with TRBD1 identical over 10 bases. Germline V gene data show CDR1 as SGDLS and CDR2 as YYNGEE. The CDR3 is 14 amino acids. V trimming: 5 bases; J trimming: 5 bases; junction bases outside the gene matches: 3. CDR3 protein: CASSLGQGNEKLFF. CDR3 sequence (DNA): TGTGCCAGCAGTCTGGGACAGGGGAATGAAAAACTGTTTTTT.

This rearrangement joins TRBV6-5 to TRBJ1-1; possible D gene TRBD1, 6 bases. The CDR3 totals 11 residues. Looked up from germline, CDR1 is MNHEY and CDR2 is SVGAGI. The V end was cut by 5 bases, the J end by 11 bases, with 12 bases between. The CDR3 reads CASSEDSPAFF. In DNA form, the CDR3 reads TGTGCCAGCAGTGAGGACAGCCCGGCTTTCTTT.